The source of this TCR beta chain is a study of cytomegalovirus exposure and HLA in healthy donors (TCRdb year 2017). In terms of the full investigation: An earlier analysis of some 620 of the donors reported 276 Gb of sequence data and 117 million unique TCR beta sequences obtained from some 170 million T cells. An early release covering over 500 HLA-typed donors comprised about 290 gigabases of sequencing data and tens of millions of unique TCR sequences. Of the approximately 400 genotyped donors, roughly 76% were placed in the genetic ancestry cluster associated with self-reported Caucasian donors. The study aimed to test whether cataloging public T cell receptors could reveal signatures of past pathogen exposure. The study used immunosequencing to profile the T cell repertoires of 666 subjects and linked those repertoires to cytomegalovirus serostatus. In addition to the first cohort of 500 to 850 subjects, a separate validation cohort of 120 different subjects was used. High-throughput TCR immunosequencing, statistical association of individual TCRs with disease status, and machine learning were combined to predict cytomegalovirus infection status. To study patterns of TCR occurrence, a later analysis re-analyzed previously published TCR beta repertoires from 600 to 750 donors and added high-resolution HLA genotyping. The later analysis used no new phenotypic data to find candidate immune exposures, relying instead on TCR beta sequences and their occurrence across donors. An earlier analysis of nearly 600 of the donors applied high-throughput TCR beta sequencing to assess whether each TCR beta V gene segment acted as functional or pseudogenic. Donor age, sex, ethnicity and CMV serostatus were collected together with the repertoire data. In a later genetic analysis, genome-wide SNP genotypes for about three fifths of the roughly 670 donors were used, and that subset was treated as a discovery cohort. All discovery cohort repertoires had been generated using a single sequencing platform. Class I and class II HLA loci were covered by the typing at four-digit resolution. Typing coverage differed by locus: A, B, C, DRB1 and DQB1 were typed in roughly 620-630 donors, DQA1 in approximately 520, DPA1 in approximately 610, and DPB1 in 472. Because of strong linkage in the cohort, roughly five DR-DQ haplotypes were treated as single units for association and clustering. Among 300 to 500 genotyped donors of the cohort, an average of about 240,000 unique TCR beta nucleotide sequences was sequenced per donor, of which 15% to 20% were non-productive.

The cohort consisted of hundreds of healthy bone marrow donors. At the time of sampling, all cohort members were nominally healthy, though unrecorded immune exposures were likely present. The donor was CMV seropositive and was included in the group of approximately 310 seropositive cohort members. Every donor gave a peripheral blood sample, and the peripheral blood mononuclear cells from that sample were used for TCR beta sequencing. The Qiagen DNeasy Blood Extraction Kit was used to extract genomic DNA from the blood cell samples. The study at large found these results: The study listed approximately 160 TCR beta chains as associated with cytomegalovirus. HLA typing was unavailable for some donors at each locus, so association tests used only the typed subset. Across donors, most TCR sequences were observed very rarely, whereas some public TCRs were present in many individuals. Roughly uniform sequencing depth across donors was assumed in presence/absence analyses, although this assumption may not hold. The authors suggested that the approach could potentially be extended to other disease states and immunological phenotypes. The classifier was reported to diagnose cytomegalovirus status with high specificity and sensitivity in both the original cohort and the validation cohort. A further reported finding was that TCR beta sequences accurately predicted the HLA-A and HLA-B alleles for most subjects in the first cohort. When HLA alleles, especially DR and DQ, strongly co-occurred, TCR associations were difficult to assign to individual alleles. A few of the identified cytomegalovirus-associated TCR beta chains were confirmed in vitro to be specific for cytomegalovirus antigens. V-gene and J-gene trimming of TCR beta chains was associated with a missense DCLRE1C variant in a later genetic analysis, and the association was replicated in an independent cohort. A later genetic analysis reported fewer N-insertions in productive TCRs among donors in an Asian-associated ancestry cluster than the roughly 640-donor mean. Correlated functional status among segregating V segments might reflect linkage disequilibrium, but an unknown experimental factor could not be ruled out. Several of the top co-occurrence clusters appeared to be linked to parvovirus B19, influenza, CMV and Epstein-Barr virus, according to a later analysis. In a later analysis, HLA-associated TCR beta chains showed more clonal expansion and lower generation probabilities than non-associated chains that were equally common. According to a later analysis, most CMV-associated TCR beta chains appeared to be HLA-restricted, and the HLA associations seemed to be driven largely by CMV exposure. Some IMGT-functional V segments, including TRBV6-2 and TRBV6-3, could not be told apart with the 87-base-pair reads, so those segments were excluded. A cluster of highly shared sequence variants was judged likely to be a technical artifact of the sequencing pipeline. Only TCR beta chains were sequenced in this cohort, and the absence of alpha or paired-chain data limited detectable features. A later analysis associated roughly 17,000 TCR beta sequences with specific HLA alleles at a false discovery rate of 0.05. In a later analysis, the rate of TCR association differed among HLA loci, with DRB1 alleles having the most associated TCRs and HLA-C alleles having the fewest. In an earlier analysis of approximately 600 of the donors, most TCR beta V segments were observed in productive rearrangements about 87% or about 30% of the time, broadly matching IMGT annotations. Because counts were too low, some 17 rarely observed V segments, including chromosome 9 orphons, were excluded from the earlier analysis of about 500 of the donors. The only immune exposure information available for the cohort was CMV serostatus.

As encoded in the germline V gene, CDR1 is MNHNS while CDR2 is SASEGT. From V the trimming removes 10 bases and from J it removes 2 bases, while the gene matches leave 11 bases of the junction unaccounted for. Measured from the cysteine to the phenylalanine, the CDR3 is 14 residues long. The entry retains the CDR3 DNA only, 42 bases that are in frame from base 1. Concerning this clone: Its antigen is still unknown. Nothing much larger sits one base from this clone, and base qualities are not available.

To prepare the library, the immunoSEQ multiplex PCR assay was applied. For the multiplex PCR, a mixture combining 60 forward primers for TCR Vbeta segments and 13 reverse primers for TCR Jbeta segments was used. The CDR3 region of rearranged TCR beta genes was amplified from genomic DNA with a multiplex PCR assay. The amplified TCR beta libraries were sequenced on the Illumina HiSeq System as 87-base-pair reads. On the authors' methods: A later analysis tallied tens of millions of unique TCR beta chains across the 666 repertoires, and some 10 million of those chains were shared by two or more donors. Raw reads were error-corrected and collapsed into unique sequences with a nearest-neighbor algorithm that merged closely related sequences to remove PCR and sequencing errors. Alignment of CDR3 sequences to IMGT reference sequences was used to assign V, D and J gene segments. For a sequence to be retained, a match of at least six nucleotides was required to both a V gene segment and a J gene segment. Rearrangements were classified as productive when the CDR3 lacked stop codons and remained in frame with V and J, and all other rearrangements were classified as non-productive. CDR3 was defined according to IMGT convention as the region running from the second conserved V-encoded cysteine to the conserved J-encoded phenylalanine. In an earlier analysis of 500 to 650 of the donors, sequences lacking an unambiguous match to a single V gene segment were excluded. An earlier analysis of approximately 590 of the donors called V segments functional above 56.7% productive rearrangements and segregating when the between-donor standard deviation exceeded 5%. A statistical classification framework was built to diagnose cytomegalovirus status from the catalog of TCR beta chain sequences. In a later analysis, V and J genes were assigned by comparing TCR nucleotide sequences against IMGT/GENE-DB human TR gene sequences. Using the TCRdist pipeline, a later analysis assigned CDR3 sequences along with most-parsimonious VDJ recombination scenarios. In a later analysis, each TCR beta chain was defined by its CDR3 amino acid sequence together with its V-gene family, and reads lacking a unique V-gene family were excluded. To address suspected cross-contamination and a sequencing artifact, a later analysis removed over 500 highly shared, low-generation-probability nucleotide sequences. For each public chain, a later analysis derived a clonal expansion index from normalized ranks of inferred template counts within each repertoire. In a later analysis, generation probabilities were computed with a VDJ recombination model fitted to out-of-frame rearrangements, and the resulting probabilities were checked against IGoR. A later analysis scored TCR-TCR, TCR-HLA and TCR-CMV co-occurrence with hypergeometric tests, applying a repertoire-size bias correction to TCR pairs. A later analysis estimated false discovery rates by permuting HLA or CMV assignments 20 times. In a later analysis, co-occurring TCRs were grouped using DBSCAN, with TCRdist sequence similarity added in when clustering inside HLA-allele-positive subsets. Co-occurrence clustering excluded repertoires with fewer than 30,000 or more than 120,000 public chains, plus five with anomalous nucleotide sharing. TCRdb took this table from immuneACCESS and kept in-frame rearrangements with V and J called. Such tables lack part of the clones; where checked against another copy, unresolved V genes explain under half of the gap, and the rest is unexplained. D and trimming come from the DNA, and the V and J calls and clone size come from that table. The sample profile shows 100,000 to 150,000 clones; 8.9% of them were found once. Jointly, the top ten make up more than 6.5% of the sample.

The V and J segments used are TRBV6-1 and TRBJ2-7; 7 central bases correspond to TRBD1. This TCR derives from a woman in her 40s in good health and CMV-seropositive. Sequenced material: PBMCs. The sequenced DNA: TGTGCCACCGAGCGTACCGGGACAGCCTACGAGCAGTACTTC. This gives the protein CATERTGTAYEQYF.